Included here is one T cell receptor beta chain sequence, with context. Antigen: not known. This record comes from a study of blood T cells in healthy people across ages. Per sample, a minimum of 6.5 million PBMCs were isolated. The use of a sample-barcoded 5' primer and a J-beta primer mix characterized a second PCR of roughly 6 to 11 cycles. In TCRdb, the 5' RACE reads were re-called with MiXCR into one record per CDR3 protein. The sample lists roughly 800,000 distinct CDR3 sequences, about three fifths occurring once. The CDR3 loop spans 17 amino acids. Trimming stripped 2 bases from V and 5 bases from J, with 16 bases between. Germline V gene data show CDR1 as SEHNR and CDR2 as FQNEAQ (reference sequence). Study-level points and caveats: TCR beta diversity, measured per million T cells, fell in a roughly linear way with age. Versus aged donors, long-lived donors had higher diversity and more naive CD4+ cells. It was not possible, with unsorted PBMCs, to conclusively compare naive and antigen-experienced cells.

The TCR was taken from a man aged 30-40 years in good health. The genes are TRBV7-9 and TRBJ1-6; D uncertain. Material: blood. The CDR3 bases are TGTGCCAGCAGCTTACCCCTTTTTGAGGGAGATAATTCACCCCTCCACTTT. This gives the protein CASSLPLFEGDNSPLHF.